The entry that follows covers one T cell receptor beta chain sequence. These data come from a study of T cell changes during pregnancy in multiple sclerosis. The ends were cut back, 0 bases at V and 8 bases at J, with 16 bases in the middle. The CDR3 extends over 14 amino acids. CDR1 is GTSNPN, CDR2 SVGIG, per germline (reference sequence). The table came from immunoSEQ multiplex PCR; TCRdb's copy has only in-frame clones and leaves some out. The table has some 46,000 clones, 80% to 95% seen once. The sample in question was peripheral blood, obtained in the third trimester of pregnancy. V is TRBV30 and J is TRBJ1-2; perhaps TRBD1 as D (6 bases). This sequence was found in a female donor with multiple sclerosis, enrolled in a pregnancy study. CDR3 in amino acids: CAWSVGGGARGYTF. The CDR3 DNA reads TGTGCCTGGAGTGTAGGGGGGGGCGCTCGAGGCTACACCTTC.